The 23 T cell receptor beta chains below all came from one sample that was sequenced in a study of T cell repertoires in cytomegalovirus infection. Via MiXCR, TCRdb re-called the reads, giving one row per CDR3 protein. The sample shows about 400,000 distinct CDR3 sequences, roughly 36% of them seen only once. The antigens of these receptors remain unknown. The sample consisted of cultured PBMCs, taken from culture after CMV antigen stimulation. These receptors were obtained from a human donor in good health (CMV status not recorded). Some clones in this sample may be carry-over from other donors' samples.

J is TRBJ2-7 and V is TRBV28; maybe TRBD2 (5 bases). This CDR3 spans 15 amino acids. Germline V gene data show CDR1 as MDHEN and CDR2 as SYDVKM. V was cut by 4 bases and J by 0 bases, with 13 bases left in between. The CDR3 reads CASSSTPGSSYEQYF. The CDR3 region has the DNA TGTGCCAGCAGTTCGACACCGGGATCCTCCTACGAGCAGTACTTC.

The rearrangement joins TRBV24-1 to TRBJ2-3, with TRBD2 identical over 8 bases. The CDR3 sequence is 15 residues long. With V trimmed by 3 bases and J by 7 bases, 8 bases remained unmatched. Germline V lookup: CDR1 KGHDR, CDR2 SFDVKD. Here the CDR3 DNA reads TGTGCCACCAGTGATCCGAGCGGGAGAGAATATACGCAGTATTTT. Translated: CATSDPSGREYTQYF.

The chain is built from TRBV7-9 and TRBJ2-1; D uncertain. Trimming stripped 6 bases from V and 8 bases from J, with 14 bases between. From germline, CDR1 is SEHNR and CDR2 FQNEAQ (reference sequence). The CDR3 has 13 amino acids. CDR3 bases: TGTGCCAGCAGGTTGGGATGGGCAGATGAGCAGTTCTTC. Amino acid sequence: CASRLGWADEQFF.

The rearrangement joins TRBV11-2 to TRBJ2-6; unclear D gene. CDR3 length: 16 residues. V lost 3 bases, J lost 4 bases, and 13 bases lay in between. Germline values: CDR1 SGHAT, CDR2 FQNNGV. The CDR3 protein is CASSLTVGLGANVLTF. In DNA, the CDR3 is TGTGCCAGCAGCTTGACTGTTGGTTTAGGGGCCAACGTCCTGACTTTC. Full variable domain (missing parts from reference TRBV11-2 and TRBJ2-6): EAGVAQSPRYKIIEKRQSVAFWCNPISGHATLYWYQQILGQGPKLLIQFQNNGVVDDSQLPKDRFSAERLKGVDSTLKIQPAKLEDSAVYLCASSLTVGLGANVLTFGAGSRLTVL.

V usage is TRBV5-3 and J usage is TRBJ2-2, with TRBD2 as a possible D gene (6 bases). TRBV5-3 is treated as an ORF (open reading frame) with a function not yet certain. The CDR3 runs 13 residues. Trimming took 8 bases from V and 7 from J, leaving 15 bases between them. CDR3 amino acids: CASSRSGVGELFF. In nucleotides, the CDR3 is TGTGCCAGCAGCCGATCGGGGGTCGGGGAGCTGTTTTTT.

For the CDR3, the DNA is TGTGCCAGCAGGAAGGACAGGGCGAACACCGGGGAGCTGTTTTTT. Its translation: CASRKDRANTGELFF. J is TRBJ2-2 and V is TRBV6-1; 8 bases match TRBD1. Germline CDR1 reads MNHNS; CDR2 reads SASEGT. V shed 6 bases and J 0 bases; nucleotides not matched to a gene: 3. The CDR3 contains 15 residues.

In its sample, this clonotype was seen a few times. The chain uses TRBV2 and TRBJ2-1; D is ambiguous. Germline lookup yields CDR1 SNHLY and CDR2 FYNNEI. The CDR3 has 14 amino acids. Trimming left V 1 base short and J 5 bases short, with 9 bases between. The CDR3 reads CASSEGLLDNEQFF. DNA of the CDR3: TGTGCCAGCAGTGAAGGTCTGCTAGACAATGAGCAGTTCTTC.

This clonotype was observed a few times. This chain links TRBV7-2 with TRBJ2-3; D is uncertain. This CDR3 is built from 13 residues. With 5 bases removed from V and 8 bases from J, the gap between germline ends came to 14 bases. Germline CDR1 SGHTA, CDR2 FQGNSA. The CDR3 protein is CASSADPHATQYF. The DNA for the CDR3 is TGTGCCAGCAGCGCAGACCCGCATGCTACGCAGTATTTT.

In DNA, the CDR3 is TGTGCCAGCAGCTTGGTTGGCAGGGCAGATGGCTACACCTTC. Protein product: CASSLVGRADGYTF. The chain is built from TRBV5-6 and TRBJ1-2, with D possibly TRBD1 on 5 matching bases. The CDR3 consists of 14 residues. V was trimmed by 0 bases and J by 6 bases, leaving 12 bases between them. Germline assignment: CDR1 SGHDT and CDR2 YYEEEE. The full variable domain, its missing parts supplied by reference TRBV5-6 and TRBJ1-2, is DAGVTQSPTHLIKTRGQQVTLRCSPKSGHDTVSWYQQALGQGPQFIFQYYEEEERQRGNFPDRFSGHQFPNYSSELNVNALLLGDSALYLCASSLVGRADGYTFGSGTRLTVV.

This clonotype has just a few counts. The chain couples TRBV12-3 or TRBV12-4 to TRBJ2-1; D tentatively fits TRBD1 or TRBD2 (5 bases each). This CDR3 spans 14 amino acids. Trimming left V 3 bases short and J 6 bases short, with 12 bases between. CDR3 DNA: TGTGCCAGCAGTTTTGGTGGGGCGGGCAATGAGCAGTTCTTC. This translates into CASSFGGAGNEQFF.

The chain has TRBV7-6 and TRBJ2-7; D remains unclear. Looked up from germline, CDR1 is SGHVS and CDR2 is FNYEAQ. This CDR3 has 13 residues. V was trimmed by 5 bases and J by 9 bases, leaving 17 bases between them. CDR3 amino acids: CASSASVGSMQYV. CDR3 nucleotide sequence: TGTGCCAGCAGCGCCAGCGTCGGAAGTATGCAGTACGTC.

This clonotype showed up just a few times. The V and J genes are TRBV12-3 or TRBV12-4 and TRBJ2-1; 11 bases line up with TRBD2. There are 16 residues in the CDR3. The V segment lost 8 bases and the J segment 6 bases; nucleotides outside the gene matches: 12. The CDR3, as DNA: TGTGCCAGCGACCCCAGTCTAGCGGGAGGCTCCAATGAGCAGTTCTTC. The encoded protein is CASDPSLAGGSNEQFF.

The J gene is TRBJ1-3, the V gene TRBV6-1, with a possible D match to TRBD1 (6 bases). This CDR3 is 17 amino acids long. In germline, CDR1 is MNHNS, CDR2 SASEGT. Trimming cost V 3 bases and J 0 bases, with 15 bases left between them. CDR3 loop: CASSDPGHPSSGNTIYF. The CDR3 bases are TGTGCCAGCAGTGATCCGGGACATCCGAGCTCTGGAAACACCATATATTTT.

CDR3 nucleotide sequence: TGTGCCAGCAGCTCCCCCACGGACAGGGGTCGGGGCTACACCTTC. Translated, it gives CASSSPTDRGRGYTF. The chain employs TRBV7-9 and TRBJ1-2, with 9 bases matching TRBD1. The CDR3 loop spans 15 amino acids. V shed 4 bases and J 8 bases; nucleotides not matched to a gene: 11. CDR1 and CDR2 (germline): SEHNR, FQNEAQ (reference sequence).

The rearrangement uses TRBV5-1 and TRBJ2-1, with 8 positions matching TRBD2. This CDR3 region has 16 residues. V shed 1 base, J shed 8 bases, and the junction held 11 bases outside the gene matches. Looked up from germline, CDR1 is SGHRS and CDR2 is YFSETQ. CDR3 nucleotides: TGCGCCAGCAGCTTGAAGCGGAGCGGGAGCTTGGATGAGCAGTTCTTC. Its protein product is CASSLKRSGSLDEQFF.

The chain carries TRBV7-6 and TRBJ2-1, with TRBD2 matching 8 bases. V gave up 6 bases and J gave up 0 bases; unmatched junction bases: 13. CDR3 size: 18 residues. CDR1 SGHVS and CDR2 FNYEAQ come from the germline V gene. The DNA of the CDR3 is TGTGCCAGCAGTCGGAATAGCGGGGCCTACAGCTCCTACAATGAGCAGTTCTTC. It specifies CASSRNSGAYSSYNEQFF.

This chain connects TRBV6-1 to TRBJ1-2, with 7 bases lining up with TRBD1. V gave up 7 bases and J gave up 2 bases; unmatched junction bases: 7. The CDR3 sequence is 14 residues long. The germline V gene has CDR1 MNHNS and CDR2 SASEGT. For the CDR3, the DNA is TGTGCCAGCACCCTAGACAGGGCGAACTATGGCTACACCTTC. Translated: CASTLDRANYGYTF.

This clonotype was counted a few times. The CDR3 DNA reads TGTGCCAGCAGTTACACCCGACAGGGTGGTGAGCAGTTCTTC. This gives the protein CASSYTRQGGEQFF. The V call is TRBV6-2 or TRBV6-3, the J call TRBJ2-1; 7 nucleotides line up with TRBD1. CDR3 length equals 14 residues. V trimming: 2 bases; J trimming: 9 bases; junction bases outside the gene matches: 7. Looked up from germline, CDR1 is MNHEY and CDR2 is SVGEGT.

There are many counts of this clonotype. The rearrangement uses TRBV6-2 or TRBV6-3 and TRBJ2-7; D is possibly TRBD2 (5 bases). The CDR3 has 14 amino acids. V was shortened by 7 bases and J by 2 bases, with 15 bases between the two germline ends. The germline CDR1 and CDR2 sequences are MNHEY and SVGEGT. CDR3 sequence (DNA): TGTGCCAGCAATAAGGACTCAGCAGCCTACGAGCAGTACGTC. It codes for CASNKDSAAYEQYV.

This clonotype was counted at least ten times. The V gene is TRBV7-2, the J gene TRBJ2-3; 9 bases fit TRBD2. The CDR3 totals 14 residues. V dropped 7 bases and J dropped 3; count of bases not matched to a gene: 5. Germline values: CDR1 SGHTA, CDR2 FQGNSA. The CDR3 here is CASTRGRGTDTQYF. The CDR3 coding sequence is TGTGCCAGCACCCGCGGGAGGGGGACAGATACGCAGTATTTT.

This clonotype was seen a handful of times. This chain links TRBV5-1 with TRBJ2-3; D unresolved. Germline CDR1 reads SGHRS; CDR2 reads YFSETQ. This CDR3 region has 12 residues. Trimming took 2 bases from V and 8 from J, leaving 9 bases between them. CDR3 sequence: CASSFIDGTQYF. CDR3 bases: TGCGCCAGCAGCTTCATTGACGGTACGCAGTATTTT.

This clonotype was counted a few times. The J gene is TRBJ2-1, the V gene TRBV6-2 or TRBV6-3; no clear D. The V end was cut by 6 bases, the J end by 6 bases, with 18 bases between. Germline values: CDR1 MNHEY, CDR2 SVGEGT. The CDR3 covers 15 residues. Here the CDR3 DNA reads TGTGCCAGCAGAACGGGCGGATCCTCGGCCAATGAGCAGTTCTTC. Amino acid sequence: CASRTGGSSANEQFF.

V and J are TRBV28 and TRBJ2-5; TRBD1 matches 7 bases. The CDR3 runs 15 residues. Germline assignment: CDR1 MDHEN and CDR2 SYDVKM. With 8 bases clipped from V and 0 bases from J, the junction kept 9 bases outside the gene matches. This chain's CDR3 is CASGRDSMYQETQYF. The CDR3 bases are TGTGCCAGCGGCAGGGACAGTATGTACCAAGAGACCCAGTACTTC.